A single sample gave rise to the 18 T cell receptor beta chains below, sequenced in a study of blood T cell repertoires in COVID-19. Produced via immunoSEQ multiplex PCR; TCRdb's table is partial and in-frame only. This sample has 300,000 to 350,000 clones, with around 87% found just once. The sequenced sample was PBMCs or T cells enriched from blood (not recorded which). All receptors come from a young woman with acute COVID-19.

The rearrangement uses TRBV5-1 and TRBJ2-7; no definite D call. Per the germline V gene, CDR1 is SGHRS and CDR2 is YFSETQ. CDR3 length equals 14 residues. Deletions cut 4 bases from V and 2 bases from J, with 13 bases between. The DNA of the CDR3 is TGCGCCAGCAGCCCCTTCGACTTAACCTACGAGCAGTACTTC. Encoded protein: CASSPFDLTYEQYF.

V and J are TRBV5-1 and TRBJ1-2; possible D gene TRBD1, 5 bases. Between the trimmed V and J ends, which lost 4 bases and 2 bases, there was a span of 18 bases. This CDR3 contains 16 residues. Germline V gene data show CDR1 as SGHRS and CDR2 as YFSETQ. This chain's CDR3 is CASSVGVLEGNYGYTF. The DNA of the CDR3 is TGCGCCAGCAGCGTGGGGGTTCTAGAGGGAAACTATGGCTACACCTTC.

The chain uses TRBV7-9 and TRBJ2-1; D gene unclear. The CDR3 totals 12 residues. Germline CDR1 SEHNR, CDR2 FQNEAQ (reference sequence). V lost 3 bases and J lost 7, with 7 bases in between. CDR3 in DNA: TGTGCCAGCAGCTTTTCGGAGAATGAGCAGTTCTTC. Its protein product is CASSFSENEQFF.

V usage is TRBV27 and J usage is TRBJ2-1; the match to TRBD2 covers 8 bases. With 7 bases clipped from V and 1 base from J, the junction kept 9 bases outside the gene matches. The CDR3 loop spans 16 amino acids. Germline loops: CDR1 MNHEY, CDR2 SMNVEV (reference sequence). As DNA, the CDR3 is TGTGCCAGCACCCATCCGAGCGGGAGTTCCTACAATGAGCAGTTCTTC. Its protein product is CASTHPSGSSYNEQFF.

V and J are TRBV25-1 and TRBJ2-1; TRBD1 agrees at 7 bases. The germline V gene encodes CDR1 MGHDK and CDR2 SYGVNS. V shed 4 bases and J 2 bases; nucleotides not matched to a gene: 5. The CDR3 has 15 residues. DNA for the CDR3: TGTGCCAGCAGTGGAGGACAGGTCCCCTACAATGAGCAGTTCTTC. Encoded protein: CASSGGQVPYNEQFF.

The chain is built from TRBV5-8 and TRBJ2-5, with D possibly matching TRBD1 (5 bases). The CDR3 is 14 amino acids. CDR1 is SGHTS, CDR2 YDEGEE, per germline. V lost 4 bases, J lost 5 bases, and 15 bases lay in between. In nucleotides, the CDR3 is TGTGCCAGCAGCCGTGGGGCAGGCCGGGAGACCCAGTACTTC. This translates into CASSRGAGRETQYF.

In DNA form, the CDR3 reads TGTGCCAGCAGCGGTAGCGGGAGGACCTACGCAGATACGCAGTATTTT. The encoded protein is CASSGSGRTYADTQYF. V gene TRBV9 combines with J gene TRBJ2-3; 10 positions match TRBD2. The CDR3 is 16 amino acids. Germline CDR1 SGDLS, CDR2 YYNGEE. V shed 3 bases, J shed 4 bases, and the junction held 8 bases outside the gene matches.

The count of this clone is one. The chain combines TRBV24-1 with TRBJ2-1, with 10 bases aligning to TRBD1. The CDR3 runs to 16 residues. CDR1 KGHDR and CDR2 SFDVKD come from the germline V gene. Trimming at V came to 1 base and at J to 3 bases, leaving 2 bases not matched to a gene. The CDR3 nucleotides are TGTGCCACCAGTGATTTTGACAGGGGGCTCTACAATGAGCAGTTCTTC. Its translation is CATSDFDRGLYNEQFF.

The rearrangement links TRBV9 to TRBJ2-5, with 11 bases identical to TRBD2. The V and J ends lost 3 bases and 1 base, in that order; junction bases with no gene match: 5. Per the germline V gene, CDR1 is SGDLS and CDR2 is YYNGEE. The CDR3 covers 16 residues. CDR3 nucleotides: TGTGCCAGCAGCGCCGGGACTAGCGGACCCCAAGAGACCCAGTACTTC. Translation: CASSAGTSGPQETQYF.

The chain carries TRBV27 and TRBJ1-2; 8 bases agree with TRBD1. Germline CDR1 MNHEY, CDR2 SMNVEV (reference sequence). This CDR3 has 14 residues. V lost 2 bases, J lost 6 bases, and 5 bases stayed unmatched. In nucleotides, the CDR3 is TGTGCCAGCAGTTTAACAGGGGGATTCAATGGCTACACCTTC. This sequence encodes CASSLTGGFNGYTF.

Of note for this clone: Other DNA sequences in the same sample also yield this CDR3. The chain uses TRBV28 and TRBJ1-2; 8 positions agree with TRBD1. V gave up 2 bases and J gave up 4 bases; unmatched junction bases: 3. CDR1 and CDR2 (germline): MDHEN, SYDVKM. The CDR3 runs 14 residues. DNA of the CDR3: TGTGCCAGCAGTTTAGGACAGGGAGGCTATGGCTACACCTTC. It codes for CASSLGQGGYGYTF.

The chain uses TRBV27 and TRBJ2-1, with D possibly TRBD2 on 5 matching bases. Germline V CDR1 and CDR2: MNHEY, SMNVEV (reference sequence). Trimming stripped 4 bases from V and 4 bases from J, with 11 bases between. This CDR3 comprises 14 residues. The CDR3 coding sequence is TGTGCCAGCAGTTCAGGACTCAAATACAATGAGCAGTTCTTC. Translation gives CASSSGLKYNEQFF.

Only one count was recorded for this clone. The gene calls are TRBV5-5 and TRBJ1-1; maybe TRBD1 (5 bases). Germline loops: CDR1 SGHKS, CDR2 YYEKEE (reference sequence). Trimming removed 3 bases from V and 1 base from J, with 7 bases in between. The CDR3 runs 13 residues. The CDR3 sequence is CASSSGQNTEAFF. CDR3 in DNA: TGTGCCAGCAGCTCCGGACAGAACACTGAAGCTTTCTTT.

This clone appeared a few times. The chain uses TRBV11-3 and TRBJ1-2; 7 bases are a match to TRBD1. V shed 5 bases and J 2 bases; nucleotides not matched to a gene: 5. The CDR3 spans 14 residues. The V gene's germline CDR1 is SGHNT and CDR2 YENEEA. CDR3 sequence: CASSGVTGNYGYTF. As DNA, the CDR3 is TGTGCCAGCAGCGGCGTGACAGGGAACTATGGCTACACCTTC.

The chain combines TRBV10-3 with TRBJ1-2; TRBD1 is a possible D gene (5 bases). The germline V gene encodes CDR1 ENHRY and CDR2 SYGVKD. The CDR3 has 14 amino acids. V dropped 10 bases and J dropped 3 bases, with 18 bases sitting between them. The DNA of the CDR3 is TGTGCCACTAAGGAGGGACTAGGCGACTATGGCTACACCTTC. It codes for CATKEGLGDYGYTF.

The chain has TRBV2 and TRBJ1-3; D is ambiguous. Trimming pared 2 bases from V and 0 bases from J, leaving 8 bases between. Germline-derived CDR1 and CDR2 are SNHLY and FYNNEI. The CDR3 is 15 residues long. The CDR3 spells CASSEWLISGNTIYF. The CDR3 DNA is TGTGCCAGCAGTGAATGGCTGATCTCTGGAAACACCATATATTTT. Full variable domain (missing parts from reference TRBV2 and TRBJ1-3): EPEVTQTPSHQVTQMGQEVILRCVPISNHLYFYWYRQILGQKVEFLVSFYNNEISEKSEIFDDQFSVERPDGSNFTLKIRSTKLEDSAMYFCASSEWLISGNTIYFGEGSWLTVV.

V gene TRBV6-1 combines with J gene TRBJ1-4; 11 nucleotides line up with TRBD1. CDR1 and CDR2 (germline): MNHNS, SASEGT. This CDR3 spans 18 amino acids. V lost 4 bases, J lost 8 bases, and 15 bases stayed unmatched. CDR3 DNA: TGTGCCAGCAGTGGTAGGGACAGGGGGAGTCCGACTCAGGAAAAACTGTTTTTT. Protein sequence: CASSGRDRGSPTQEKLFF.

This chain links TRBV6-6 with TRBJ1-5, with 7 positions matching TRBD1. Per the germline V gene, CDR1 is MNHNY and CDR2 is SVGAGI (reference sequence). The junction had 7 bases not matched to a gene; V was cut back by 5 bases and J by 3 bases. This CDR3 has 15 amino acids. This CDR3 reads CASSVFRGDNQPQHF. CDR3 nucleotide sequence: TGTGCCAGCAGTGTCTTCAGGGGGGACAATCAGCCCCAGCATTTT.